These T cell receptor beta chains were read from a single sample in a study of regulatory T cells in long-lasting Graves disease. TCRdb itself ran the multiplex PCR reads through MiXCR, one entry per CDR3 protein. The sample gives 400,000 to 500,000 distinct CDR3 sequences, around 21% of which show up once; 6.5% to 8% is in the top ten. The sequences come from peripheral blood mononuclear cells (PBMCs), collected when the disease was refractory, from a patient treated with antithyroid drugs. These TCRs come from a female donor with Graves disease. Each CDR3 is given with its conserved first and last residue. D genes are given only for firm matches. The listing skips clone size in some rows; elsewhere it reads once, few, many or a size class.

j_gene	v_gene	d_gene	abundance	CDR3aa	CDR3nt
TRBJ1-2	TRBV2	NA	many	CASSGQKGRAGTF	TGTGCCAGCAGTGGCCAAAAGGGGAGGGCGGGAACCTTC
TRBJ2-2	TRBV27	NA	few	CASSPTITGELFF	TGTGCCAGCAGTCCGACTATTACCGGGGAGCTGTTTTTT
TRBJ1-4	TRBV4-2	NA	NA	CASSQDSRGGNEKLFF	TGTGCCAGCAGCCAAGATTCTCGAGGGGGGAATGAAAAACTGTTTTTT
TRBJ1-1	TRBV24-1	NA	many	CATSMTENTEAFF	TGTGCCACCTCCATGACAGAGAACACTGAGGCTTTCTTT
TRBJ1-2	TRBV6-1	NA	many	CASTASWPGYTF	TGTGCCAGCACCGCGAGTTGGCCCGGCTACACCTTC
TRBJ2-2	TRBV4-1	NA	NA	CASSPEQGYKNGELFF	TGCGCCAGCAGCCCAGAGCAGGGGTACAAAAACGGGGAGCTGTTTTTT
TRBJ1-1	TRBV25-1	NA	few	CASRGQRNTEAFF	TGTGCCAGCAGAGGACAGCGGAACACTGAAGCTTTCTTT
TRBJ1-1	TRBV6-2/TRBV6-3	TRBD1	NA	CASGDRGRGTEAFF	TGTGCCAGTGGGGACAGGGGGCGCGGGACTGAAGCTTTCTTT
TRBJ1-6	TRBV10-3	NA	many	CAISGPGASPLHF	TGTGCCATCAGTGGCCCAGGAGCTTCACCCCTCCACTTT
TRBJ2-2	TRBV7-9	NA	once	CASSLNSRELFF	TGTGCCAGCAGCTTAAACTCGAGGGAGCTGTTTTTT
TRBJ2-6	TRBV7-8	NA	few	CASRPRISGANVLTF	TGTGCCAGCCGACCGCGTATCTCTGGGGCCAACGTCCTGACTTTC
TRBJ1-2	TRBV5-1	NA	NA	CASSFALGTSNSYTF	TGCGCCAGCAGCTTCGCTCTCGGGACATCGAATAGCTACACCTTC
TRBJ2-2	TRBV28	NA	many	CASSAGRNTGELFF	TGTGCCAGCAGTGCAGGCCGGAACACCGGGGAGCTGTTTTTT
TRBJ2-4	TRBV6-1	TRBD2	NA	CAAAGNIQYF	TGTGCCGCAGCGGGGAACATTCAGTACTTC
TRBJ2-1	TRBV10-3	NA	NA	CAIRGTGSSYNEQFF	TGTGCCATCAGGGGGACCGGAAGCTCCTACAATGAGCAGTTCTTC
TRBJ2-1	TRBV11-2	TRBD2	few	CASSLYVNGLAGEEQFF	TGTGCCAGCAGCTTATATGTCAACGGACTAGCGGGAGAGGAACAGTTCTTC
TRBJ2-7	TRBV29-1	TRBD1	NA	CSVRQGATYEQYF	TGCAGCGTAAGACAGGGAGCTACCTACGAGCAGTACTTC
TRBJ2-1	TRBV27	TRBD2	NA	CASSLSAGESYNEQFF	TGTGCCAGCAGTTTATCAGCGGGGGAATCCTACAATGAGCAGTTCTTC
TRBJ1-1	TRBV28	NA	many	CASTSGVSAFF	TGTGCCAGCACCTCAGGGGTTTCGGCTTTCTTT
TRBJ2-7	TRBV13	NA	NA	CASSGGGDTIPSYEQYF	TGTGCCAGCAGCGGGGGGGGGGACACCATCCCTTCCTACGAGCAGTACTTC
TRBJ2-6	TRBV5-1	TRBD1	once	CASSRTGGSSGANVLTF	TGCGCCAGCAGTCGGACAGGGGGCAGCTCTGGGGCCAACGTCCTGACTTTC
TRBJ1-1	TRBV11-2	NA	many	CASSLKENTEAFF	TGTGCCAGCAGCTTAAAGGAGAACACTGAAGCTTTCTTT
TRBJ1-4	TRBV5-1	NA	NA	CASSLGSQGSFEKLFF	TGCGCCAGCAGCTTGGGATCCCAGGGGAGCTTTGAAAAACTGTTTTTT
TRBJ2-7	TRBV6-5	NA	many	CASSYSSGLTYEQYF	TGTGCCAGCAGTTACTCTAGCGGACTTACCTACGAGCAGTACTTC